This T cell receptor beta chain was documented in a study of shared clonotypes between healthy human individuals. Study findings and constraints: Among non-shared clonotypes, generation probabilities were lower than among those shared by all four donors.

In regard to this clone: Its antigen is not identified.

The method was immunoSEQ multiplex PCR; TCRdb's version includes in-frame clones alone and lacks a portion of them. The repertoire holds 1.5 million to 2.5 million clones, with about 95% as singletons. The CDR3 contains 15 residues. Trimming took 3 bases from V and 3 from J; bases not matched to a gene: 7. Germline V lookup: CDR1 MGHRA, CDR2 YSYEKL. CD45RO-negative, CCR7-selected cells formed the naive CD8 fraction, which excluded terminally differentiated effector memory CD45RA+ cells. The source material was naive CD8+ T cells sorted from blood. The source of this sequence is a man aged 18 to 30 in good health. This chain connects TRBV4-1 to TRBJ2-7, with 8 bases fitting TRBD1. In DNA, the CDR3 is TGCGCCAGCAGCCAGAGAGACAGGGGTGACTACGAGCAGTACTTC. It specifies CASSQRDRGDYEQYF.